This T cell receptor beta chain was captured by sequencing in a study of blood T cell repertoires in COVID-19. Study at large: Spain, Italy and the United States supplied samples that represented acute and convalescent COVID-19. Sources were T cells, B-cell-depleted T cells, or PBMCs; the material itself was cDNA or gDNA.

Original processing methods: The assay estimated nucleated cells by amplifying reference gene primers. Some clones are missing from TCRdb's copy, which holds only in-frame ones; the method was immunoSEQ multiplex PCR. V and J calls and clone size are as listed in that table; D and trimming were resolved from the DNA. The sample contains 150,000 to 200,000 clones, approximately 82% of which appear only once. CDR1 and CDR2 from the germline V gene are LNHDA and SQIVND (reference sequence). CDR3 size: 18 residues. After removal of 5 bases from V and 1 base from J, the junction contained 16 bases not matched to a gene.

The rearrangement uses TRBV19 and TRBJ1-1, with 7 bases matching TRBD1. Sequencing input: peripheral blood. The TCR comes from a woman aged 80 or over with acute or convalescent COVID-19. The CDR3 here is CASSGGQDISTPNTEAFF. The CDR3 coding sequence is TGTGCCAGTAGTGGCGGACAGGACATCTCCACCCCGAACACTGAAGCTTTCTTT.